These 31 T cell receptor beta chains were sequenced from one sample in a study of regulatory T cells in long-lasting Graves disease. TCR beta libraries were built with iRepertoire HTBI primers and Arm-PCR of CDR3 regions. TCRdb re-called the multiplex PCR reads through MiXCR, storing one row per CDR3 protein. The table has about 440,000 distinct CDR3 sequences, around 15% seen once. As to time point: newly diagnosed GD, antithyroid drugs for less than 3 months. PBMC-extracted RNA yielded the TCR library. These data were also filed under a second study, of T cells in Graves' hyperthyroidism and ophthalmopathy.

The sequences come from peripheral blood mononuclear cells (PBMCs), collected at new diagnosis, from a patient treated with antithyroid drugs. Receptors originate from a woman younger than 45 with Graves disease.

The V call is TRBV4-2, the J call TRBJ1-6; D is unresolved. The CDR3 runs to 15 residues. Germline V CDR1 and CDR2: LGHNA, YNFKEQ. The V end was cut by 5 bases, the J end by 6 bases, with 14 bases between. DNA of the CDR3: TGTGCCAGCAGCTCGGAGCTGAGGGTTAATTCACCCCTCCACTTT. Protein product: CASSSELRVNSPLHF.

V usage is TRBV19 and J usage is TRBJ1-5; the D is unclear. The CDR3 has 13 amino acids. CDR1 is LNHDA, CDR2 SQIVND, per germline (reference sequence). Trimming left V 7 bases short and J 7 bases short, with 14 bases between. CDR3 nucleotide sequence: TGTGCCAGTAACGGACGTAATAAACAGCCCCAGCATTTT. Translating it yields CASNGRNKQPQHF.

This clonotype occurred many times. V gene TRBV15 combines with J gene TRBJ2-1; no clear D gene. The CDR3 contains 15 residues. V lost 0 bases to trimming and J lost 7 bases, with 13 bases between them. Germline assignment: CDR1 LNHNV and CDR2 YYDKDF (reference sequence). The CDR3 protein is CATSREITPGNEQFF. CDR3 bases: TGTGCCACCAGCAGAGAGATAACACCGGGTAATGAGCAGTTCTTC.

This clonotype was observed a handful of times. One junction end does not reproduce the germline sequence, and a read error may be involved. This sequence joins TRBV20-1 and TRBJ2-3; D is unresolved. CDR1 and CDR2 (germline): DFQATT, SNEGSKA (reference sequence). CDR3 length: 12 residues. CDR3 coding DNA: TGCAGTGCTAGTAGCACCGGATATACACAGTATTTT. This sequence encodes CSASSTGYTQYF.

Ten or more counts support this clonotype. The V gene is TRBV15, the J gene TRBJ1-6; D is unresolved. Deletions cut 0 bases from V and 9 bases from J, with 12 bases between. The CDR3 spans 15 residues. Germline lookup yields CDR1 LNHNV and CDR2 YYDKDF (reference sequence). The CDR3 sequence: CATSRERVGGSPLHF. The CDR3 region has the DNA TGTGCCACCAGCAGAGAGAGGGTAGGAGGTTCACCCCTCCACTTT. The variable domain in full, completed from reference TRBV15 and TRBJ1-6, reads DAMVIQNPRYQVTQFGKPVTLSCSQTLNHNVMYWYQQKSSQAPKLLFHYYDKDFNNEADTPDNFQSRRPNTSFCFLDIRSPGLGDTAMYLCATSRERVGGSPLHFGNGTRLTVT.

This clonotype was detected only a few times. The CDR3 DNA follows: TGCGCCAGCAGCTTACAGGCACAAGAGACCCAGTACTTC. Its translation is CASSLQAQETQYF. The gene calls are TRBV5-1 and TRBJ2-5, with D maybe TRBD1 (5 bases). Trimming stripped 2 bases from V and 2 bases from J, with 7 bases between. The CDR3 extends over 13 amino acids. CDR1 is SGHRS and CDR2 is YFSETQ in the germline V gene.

This clonotype appeared a few times. The chain links TRBV24-1 to TRBJ2-7, with 14 positions matching TRBD2. With V trimmed by 3 bases and J by 3 bases, 0 bases remained unmatched. The CDR3 totals 15 residues. The germline V gene has CDR1 KGHDR and CDR2 SFDVKD. The CDR3 nucleotides read TGTGCCACCAGTGATGGGACTAGCGGGAGCTACGAGCAGTACTTC. Its translation is CATSDGTSGSYEQYF.

This clonotype was recorded many times. The J gene is TRBJ1-5, the V gene TRBV30; the D is unclear. Trimming removed 3 bases at V and 7 bases at J, with 13 bases between. This CDR3 has 13 residues. Germline-derived CDR1 and CDR2 are GTSNPN and SVGIG (reference sequence). CDR3 amino acids: CAWRGLVGQPQHF. CDR3 nucleotide sequence: TGTGCCTGGAGGGGTTTGGTGGGGCAGCCCCAGCATTTT.

Note on this clonotype: This may be a read error: a much more frequent sequence differs by one nucleotide. This sequence joins TRBV11-3 and TRBJ2-1; 9 bases line up with TRBD2. This CDR3 spans 18 amino acids. Germline CDR1 SGHNT, CDR2 YENEEA. V trimming: 5 bases; J trimming: 7 bases; junction bases outside the gene matches: 18. The CDR3 DNA is TGTGCCAGCAGCCCCAGATGCTCCTCGGGACTAGCTTGGAATGAGCAGTTCTTC. Its protein is CASSPRCSSGLAWNEQFF.

The genes are TRBV29-1 and TRBJ1-2, with no clear D. The CDR3 runs 14 residues. Germline V lookup: CDR1 SQVTM, CDR2 ANQGSEA. Between the trimmed V and J ends, which lost 3 bases and 1 base, there was a span of 12 bases. As DNA, the CDR3 is TGCAGCGTTGAGGATGACGAGGGTAACTATGGCTACACCTTC. As protein: CSVEDDEGNYGYTF.

This clonotype was counted many times. The rearrangement links TRBV20-1 to TRBJ1-2; D call uncertain. This CDR3 has 15 residues. CDR1 is DFQATT and CDR2 is SNEGSKA in the germline V gene (reference sequence). The V gene lost 1 base and the J gene lost 2 bases, with 14 bases spanning the gap. The CDR3 spells CSARVQTGLNYGYTF. In DNA form, the CDR3 reads TGCAGTGCTAGAGTTCAAACGGGTCTGAACTATGGCTACACCTTC.

The chain uses TRBV19 and TRBJ2-7, with D perhaps TRBD1 (6 bases). The germline V and J ends were trimmed by 4 bases and 2 bases, with 15 bases remaining between them. Germline values: CDR1 LNHDA, CDR2 SQIVND (reference sequence). The CDR3 contains 15 residues. The CDR3 is CASSRSSGTPYEQYF. The DNA of the CDR3 is TGTGCCAGTAGTAGATCCTCCGGGACACCCTACGAGCAGTACTTC.

There are many counts of this clonotype. V is TRBV4-1 and J is TRBJ2-3; tentatively, D is TRBD1 (6 bases). Germline CDR1 MGHRA, CDR2 YSYEKL. The CDR3 extends over 16 amino acids. V shed 3 bases and J shed 3 bases, with 16 bases lying between them. The CDR3 DNA sequence: TGCGCCAGCAGCCAGCCTACAGGGAGTTTGACAGATACGCAGTATTTT. As protein: CASSQPTGSLTDTQYF.

The CDR3 nucleotides are TGTGCCAGCAGCCCAACAGGGTTGGCGGGGGAAAAACTGTTTTTT. Protein sequence: CASSPTGLAGEKLFF. The rearrangement links TRBV6-1 to TRBJ1-4, with D tentatively TRBD1 (6 bases). The V end was cut by 6 bases, the J end by 8 bases, with 19 bases between. The germline gives CDR1 MNHNS, CDR2 SASEGT. CDR3 length: 15 amino acids.

Ten or more counts support this clonotype. The chain couples TRBV11-2 to TRBJ2-4, with 9 bases aligning to TRBD1. The junction had 15 bases not matched to a gene; V was cut back by 4 bases and J by 8 bases. CDR1 SGHAT and CDR2 FQNNGV come from the germline V gene. This CDR3 comprises 17 residues. The CDR3 region is CASSSGQGSVSRDIQYF. CDR3 nucleotide sequence: TGTGCCAGCAGCTCGGGACAGGGTAGTGTAAGTCGGGACATTCAGTACTTC. Full variable domain (outside the CDR3, taken from reference TRBV11-2 and TRBJ2-4): EAGVAQSPRYKIIEKRQSVAFWCNPISGHATLYWYQQILGQGPKLLIQFQNNGVVDDSQLPKDRFSAERLKGVDSTLKIQPAKLEDSAVYLCASSSGQGSVSRDIQYFGAGTRLSVL.

This clonotype was detected many times. The V call is TRBV28, the J call TRBJ2-7; D is undetermined. Germline loops: CDR1 MDHEN, CDR2 SYDVKM. This CDR3 is 13 amino acids long. V lost 1 base and J lost 2, with 6 bases in between. CDR3 loop: CASSLSTPYEQYF. The CDR3 nucleotides are TGTGCCAGCAGTTTATCTACCCCCTACGAGCAGTACTTC.

A remark on this clonotype: The junction does not match germline at one end; this may be a read error. V is TRBV18 and J is TRBJ2-7; possible D gene TRBD2, 5 bases. CDR1 is KGHSH and CDR2 is LQKENI in the germline V gene. This CDR3 comprises 14 residues. CDR3 nucleotide sequence: TGTGCCAGCTCACCGGACTTTGTGCCCTACGAGCAGCACTTC. Protein product: CASSPDFVPYEQHF.

This clonotype was seen many times. The V gene is TRBV28, the J gene TRBJ1-2; 7 nucleotides align to TRBD1. The V segment lost 4 bases and the J segment 3 bases; nucleotides outside the gene matches: 8. The length of the CDR3 is 15 residues. Germline V gene lookup returns CDR1 MDHEN and CDR2 SYDVKM. CDR3 protein: CASSWGTAGHYGYTF. CDR3 in DNA: TGTGCCAGCAGTTGGGGGACAGCGGGCCACTATGGCTACACCTTC.

This clonotype has a handful of counts. Here the CDR3 reads CASSPPTDNEQFF. Here the CDR3 DNA reads TGTGCCAGCTCACCACCGACCGACAATGAGCAGTTCTTC. The V call is TRBV18, the J call TRBJ2-1; no clear D gene. This CDR3 is built from 13 residues. Per the germline V gene, CDR1 is KGHSH and CDR2 is LQKENI. The V and J ends lost 0 bases and 5 bases respectively, with 5 bases between them.

In this sample, this clonotype turned up a few times. The chain combines TRBV5-1 with TRBJ2-6; no firm D call. V dropped 3 bases and J dropped 0 bases, with 10 bases sitting between them. This CDR3 contains 16 residues. Germline-derived CDR1 and CDR2 are SGHRS and YFSETQ. CDR3 DNA sequence: TGCGCCAGCAGCTCCGTAAAGTTCTCTGGGGCCAACGTCCTGACTTTC. It specifies CASSSVKFSGANVLTF.

V gene TRBV5-4 combines with J gene TRBJ2-3; no reliable D call. This CDR3 region has 16 residues. Trimming cost V 4 bases and J 0 bases, with 15 bases left between them. Per the germline V gene, CDR1 is SGHNT and CDR2 is YYREEE (reference sequence). DNA of the CDR3: TGTGCCAGCAGCCCCAGTGCAAGCTCTAGCACAGATACGCAGTATTTT. Translated, it gives CASSPSASSSTDTQYF.

The chain carries TRBV27 and TRBJ1-6; TRBD1 aligns across 9 bases. The CDR3 totals 18 residues. Germline V CDR1 and CDR2: MNHEY, SMNVEV (reference sequence). The J segment lost 7 bases and the V segment lost 5 bases, leaving 15 bases of the junction unmatched. The CDR3: CASSTLTRTGGPNSPLHF. DNA of the CDR3: TGTGCCAGCAGTACCCTTACCCGCACAGGGGGCCCCAATTCACCCCTCCACTTT.

This clonotype was seen ten or more times. This sequence joins TRBV30 and TRBJ2-1; perhaps TRBD1 as D (6 bases). V gave up 2 bases and J gave up 9 bases, with 8 bases separating them. The germline V gene encodes CDR1 GTSNPN and CDR2 SVGIG (reference sequence). The CDR3 loop spans 11 amino acids. The CDR3 loop is CAWSRGTEQFF. CDR3 nucleotide sequence: TGTGCCTGGAGTAGGGGGACTGAGCAGTTCTTC. Full variable domain (rest looked up from reference TRBV30 and TRBJ2-1): SQTIHQWPATLVQPVGSPLSLECTVEGTSNPNLYWYRQAAGRGLQLLFYSVGIGQISSEVPQNLSASRPQDRQFILSSKKLLLSDSGFYLCAWSRGTEQFFGPGTRLTVL.

The chain carries TRBV5-1 and TRBJ2-1; 7 positions match TRBD2. Germline CDR1 and CDR2: SGHRS and YFSETQ. Trimming removed 1 base from V and 0 bases from J; junction bases left unmatched: 4. The CDR3 sequence is 16 residues long. The CDR3 loop is CASSLSSGDSYNEQFF. CDR3 DNA sequence: TGCGCCAGCAGCTTGTCAAGCGGGGACTCCTACAATGAGCAGTTCTTC.

This clonotype was observed a few times. The genes are TRBV3-1 and TRBJ1-6; D remains ambiguous. This CDR3 comprises 17 residues. CDR1 and CDR2 (germline): LGHDT, YNNKEL (reference sequence). V was shortened by 0 bases and J by 7 bases, with 16 bases between the two germline ends. The CDR3 is CASSQDWTRRVNSPLHF. For the CDR3, the DNA is TGTGCCAGCAGCCAAGATTGGACTCGGAGGGTGAATTCACCCCTCCACTTT.

This clonotype has more than one count but fewer than ten. The CDR3 region has the DNA TGTGCCAGCAGTGAACGGGACACAGCATATTCCTACGAGCAGTACTTC. Translated: CASSERDTAYSYEQYF. The chain is built from TRBV2 and TRBJ2-7; a weak D match, TRBD1 (6 bases). There are 16 residues in the CDR3. Trimming removed 2 bases from V and 1 base from J, with 15 bases in between. Germline V gives CDR1 SNHLY, CDR2 FYNNEI.

Ten or more counts support this clonotype. In DNA, the CDR3 is TGTGCCTGGAGTGCAGTCGGTTTAGAGCTGTTTTTT. It translates to CAWSAVGLELFF. The chain is built from TRBV30 and TRBJ2-2; no definite D call. Between the trimmed V and J ends, which lost 1 base and 11 bases, there was a span of 11 bases. CDR1 is GTSNPN and CDR2 is SVGIG in the germline V gene (reference sequence). The CDR3 sequence is 12 residues long.

This clonotype was seen only a few times. The genes are TRBV18 and TRBJ2-1, with a weak D call TRBD2 (6 bases). The V gene's germline CDR1 is KGHSH and CDR2 LQKENI. The CDR3 is 14 amino acids. The V end lost 0 bases, the J end lost 7 bases, and 10 bases lay between the germline ends. CDR3 sequence: CASSPPGGRNEQFF. CDR3 in DNA: TGTGCCAGCTCACCACCGGGGGGAAGAAATGAGCAGTTCTTC.

This clonotype was recorded many times. The chain links TRBV5-1 to TRBJ2-1; TRBD1 matches at 9 bases. Germline lookup yields CDR1 SGHRS and CDR2 YFSETQ. After removal of 4 bases from V and 5 bases from J, the junction contained 16 bases not matched to a gene. CDR3 length equals 18 residues. CDR3 protein: CASSVRGVGTGSHNEQFF. For the CDR3, the DNA is TGCGCCAGCAGCGTCCGGGGTGTGGGGACAGGGTCCCACAATGAGCAGTTCTTC.

Concerning this clonotype itself: A much more abundant neighbour one base away suggests this may be a read error. This chain joins TRBV28 and TRBJ1-5; 7 positions agree with TRBD1. From germline, CDR1 is MDHEN and CDR2 SYDVKM. This CDR3 region has 14 residues. For the CDR3, the DNA is TGTGCCGGCAGTCTCCGACAGGGATATCAGCCCCAGCATTTT. Its translation: CAGSLRQGYQPQHF.

The chain uses TRBV20-1 and TRBJ2-3, with TRBD2 identical over 10 bases. This CDR3 is 15 amino acids long. CDR1 is DFQATT, CDR2 SNEGSKA, per germline (reference sequence). J gave up 5 bases and V 0 bases, and 5 bases lay outside the gene matches. The CDR3: CSARDFGLAVDTQYF. In DNA, the CDR3 is TGCAGTGCTAGAGATTTCGGACTAGCGGTAGATACGCAGTATTTT.